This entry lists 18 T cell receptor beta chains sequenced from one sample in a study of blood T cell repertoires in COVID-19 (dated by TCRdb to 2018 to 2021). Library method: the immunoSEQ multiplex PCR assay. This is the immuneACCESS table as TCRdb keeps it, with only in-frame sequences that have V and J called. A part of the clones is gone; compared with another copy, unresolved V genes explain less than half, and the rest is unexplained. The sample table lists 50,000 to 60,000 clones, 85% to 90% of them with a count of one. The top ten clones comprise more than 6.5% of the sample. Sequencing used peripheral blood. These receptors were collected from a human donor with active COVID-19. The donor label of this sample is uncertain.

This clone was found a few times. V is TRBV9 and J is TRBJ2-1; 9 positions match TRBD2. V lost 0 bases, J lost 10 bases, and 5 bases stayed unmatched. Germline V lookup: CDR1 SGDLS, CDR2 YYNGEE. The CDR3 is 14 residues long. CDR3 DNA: TGTGCCAGCAGCGTAGGCTCTAGCGGGATGGAGCAGTTCTTC. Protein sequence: CASSVGSSGMEQFF.

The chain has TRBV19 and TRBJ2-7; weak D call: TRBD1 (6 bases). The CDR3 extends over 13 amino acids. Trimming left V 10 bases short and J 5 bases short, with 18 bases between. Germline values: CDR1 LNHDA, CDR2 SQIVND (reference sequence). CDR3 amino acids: CATLPGHSHEQYF. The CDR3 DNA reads TGTGCCACCCTTCCGGGACATTCCCACGAGCAGTACTTC.

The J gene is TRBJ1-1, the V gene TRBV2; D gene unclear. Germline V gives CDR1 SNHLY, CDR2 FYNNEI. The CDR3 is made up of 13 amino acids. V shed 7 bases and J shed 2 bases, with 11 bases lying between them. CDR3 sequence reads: CASIPGRNTEAFF. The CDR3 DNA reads TGTGCCAGCATACCAGGCCGAAACACTGAAGCTTTCTTT.

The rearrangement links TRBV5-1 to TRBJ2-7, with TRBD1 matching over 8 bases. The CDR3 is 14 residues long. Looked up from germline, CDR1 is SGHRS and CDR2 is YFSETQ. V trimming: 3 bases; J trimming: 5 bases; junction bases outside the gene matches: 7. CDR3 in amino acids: CASSYSGQGDEQYF. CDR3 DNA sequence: TGCGCCAGCAGCTATTCCGGACAGGGCGACGAGCAGTACTTC.

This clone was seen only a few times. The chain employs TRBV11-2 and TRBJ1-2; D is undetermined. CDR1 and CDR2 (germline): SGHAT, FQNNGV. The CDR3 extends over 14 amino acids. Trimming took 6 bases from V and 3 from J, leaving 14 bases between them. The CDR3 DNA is TGTGCCAGCAGAGCAAGGGTTAGCGACTATGGCTACACCTTC. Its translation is CASRARVSDYGYTF.

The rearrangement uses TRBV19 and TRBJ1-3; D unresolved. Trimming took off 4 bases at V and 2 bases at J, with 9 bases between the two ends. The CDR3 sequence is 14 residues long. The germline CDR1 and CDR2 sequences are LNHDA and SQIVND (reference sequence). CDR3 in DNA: TGTGCCAGTAGTACCAGCGGGCCTGGAAACACCATATATTTT. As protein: CASSTSGPGNTIYF.

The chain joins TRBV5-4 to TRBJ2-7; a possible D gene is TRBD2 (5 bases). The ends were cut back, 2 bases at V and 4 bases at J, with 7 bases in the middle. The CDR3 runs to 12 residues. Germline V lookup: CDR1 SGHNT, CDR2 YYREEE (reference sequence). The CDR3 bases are TGTGCCAGCAGCTTCGGAGGTTACGAGCAGTACTTC. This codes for CASSFGGYEQYF.

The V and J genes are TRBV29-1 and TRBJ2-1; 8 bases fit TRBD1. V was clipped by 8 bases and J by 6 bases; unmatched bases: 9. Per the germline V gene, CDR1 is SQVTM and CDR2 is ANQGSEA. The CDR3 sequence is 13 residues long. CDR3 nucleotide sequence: TGCAGCACCAGACAGGGGAAAGGCAATGAGCAGTTCTTC. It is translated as CSTRQGKGNEQFF.

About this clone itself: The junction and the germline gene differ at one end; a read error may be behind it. CDR3 nucleotide sequence: TGTGCCAGCAGTGAAGCTAGGAGTCGCTTCCACTTC. Amino acids: CASSEARSRFHF. V usage is TRBV6-1 and J usage is TRBJ2-4; D remains ambiguous. The CDR3 totals 12 residues. CDR1 is MNHNS, CDR2 SASEGT, per germline.

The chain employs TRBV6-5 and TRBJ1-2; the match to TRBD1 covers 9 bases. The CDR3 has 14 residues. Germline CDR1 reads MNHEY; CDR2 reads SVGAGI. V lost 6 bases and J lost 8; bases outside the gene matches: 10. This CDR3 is CASRAGQGKGGYTF. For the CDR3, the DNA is TGTGCCAGCAGGGCTGGACAGGGGAAGGGGGGCTACACCTTC.

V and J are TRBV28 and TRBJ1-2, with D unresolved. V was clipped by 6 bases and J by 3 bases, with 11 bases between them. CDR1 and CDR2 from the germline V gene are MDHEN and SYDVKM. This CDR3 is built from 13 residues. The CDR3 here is CASRGPGDYGYTF. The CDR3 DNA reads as TGTGCCAGCAGGGGCCCCGGGGACTATGGCTACACCTTC.

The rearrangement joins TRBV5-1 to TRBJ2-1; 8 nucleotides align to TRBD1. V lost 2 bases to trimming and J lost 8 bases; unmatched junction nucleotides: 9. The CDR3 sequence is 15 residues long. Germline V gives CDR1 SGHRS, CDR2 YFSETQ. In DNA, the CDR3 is TGCGCCAGCAGCTTAGGACAGGGAGCAGGCGATGAGCAGTTCTTC. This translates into CASSLGQGAGDEQFF.

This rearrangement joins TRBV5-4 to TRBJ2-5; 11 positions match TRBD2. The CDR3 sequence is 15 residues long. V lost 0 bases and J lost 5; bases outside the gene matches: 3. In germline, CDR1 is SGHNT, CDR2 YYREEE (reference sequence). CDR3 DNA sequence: TGTGCCAGCAGCTTGGGGACTAGCGGGTTTGAGACCCAGTACTTC. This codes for CASSLGTSGFETQYF.

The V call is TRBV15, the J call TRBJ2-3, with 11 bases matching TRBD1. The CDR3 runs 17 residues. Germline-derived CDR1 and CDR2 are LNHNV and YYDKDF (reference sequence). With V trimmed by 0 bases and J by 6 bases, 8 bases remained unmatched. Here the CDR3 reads CATSRDAPGQGGDTQYF. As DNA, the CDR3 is TGTGCCACCAGCAGAGATGCGCCGGGACAGGGGGGGGATACGCAGTATTTT.

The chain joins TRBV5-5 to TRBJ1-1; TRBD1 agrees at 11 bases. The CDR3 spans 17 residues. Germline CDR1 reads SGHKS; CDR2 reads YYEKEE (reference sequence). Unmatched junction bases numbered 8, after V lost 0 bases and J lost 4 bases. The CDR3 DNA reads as TGTGCCAGCAGCTTGGTTGGTAGGACAGGGGGCATCACTGAAGCTTTCTTT. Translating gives CASSLVGRTGGITEAFF.

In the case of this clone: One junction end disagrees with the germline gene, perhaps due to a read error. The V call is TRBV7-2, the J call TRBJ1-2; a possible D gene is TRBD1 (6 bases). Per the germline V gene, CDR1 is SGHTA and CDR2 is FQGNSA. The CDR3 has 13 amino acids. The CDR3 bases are TGTGCCAGCAGCTTCGATCTCTCCGGGACAAATTCCTTC. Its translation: CASSFDLSGTNSF.

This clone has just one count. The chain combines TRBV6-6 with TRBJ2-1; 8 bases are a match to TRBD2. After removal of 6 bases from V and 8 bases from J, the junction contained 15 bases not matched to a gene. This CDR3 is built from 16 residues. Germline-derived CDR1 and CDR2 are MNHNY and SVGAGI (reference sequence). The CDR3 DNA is TGTGCCAGCAGGCTACTAGCGGCGGGGGACCAGGATGAGCAGTTCTTC. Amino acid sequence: CASRLLAAGDQDEQFF.

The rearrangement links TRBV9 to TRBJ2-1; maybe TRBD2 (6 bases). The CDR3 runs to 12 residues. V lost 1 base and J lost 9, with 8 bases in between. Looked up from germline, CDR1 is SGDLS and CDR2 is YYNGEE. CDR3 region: CASSVLSGEQFF. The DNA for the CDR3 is TGTGCCAGCAGCGTACTTAGCGGTGAGCAGTTCTTC. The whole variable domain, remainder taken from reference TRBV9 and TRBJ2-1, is DSGVTQTPKHLITATGQRVTLRCSPRSGDLSVYWYQQSLDQGLQFLIQYYNGEERAKGNILERFSAQQFPDLHSELNLSSLELGDSALYFCASSVLSGEQFFGPGTRLTVL.